Described below is a single TCR beta chain sequence and its context. Its target is not known. The sample originates from a study of CD8 T cells in ankylosing spondylitis. General study points: Seemingly characteristic of ankylosing spondylitis blood was a TCR beta motif consisting of 7 or 8 highly homologous variants.

From the 5' RACE reads, TCRdb called clonotypes with MiXCR, one entry per CDR3 protein. The profile covers 130,000 to 150,000 distinct CDR3 sequences, with 7% to 9% appearing a single time and 7.3% taken by the ten largest. Germline V lookup: CDR1 SEHNR, CDR2 FQNEAQ (reference sequence). V lost 10 bases and J lost 6; bases outside the gene matches: 10. The CDR3 runs to 16 residues. The V and J genes are TRBV7-9 and TRBJ2-1; 15 bases map to TRBD2. Sequencing input: synovial fluid, either unsorted or a sorted T cell fraction (not recorded which). This receptor was taken from a male donor with ankylosing spondylitis. CDR3 nucleotide sequence: TGTGCCACCGCCGGGACTAGCGGGAGGCCTCCCAATGAGCAGTTCTTC. Its protein is CATAGTSGRPPNEQFF.